The 16 T cell receptor beta chains in this list originate from one sample, sequenced in a study of cytomegalovirus exposure and HLA in healthy donors (TCRdb year 2017). The library was produced with the immunoSEQ multiplex PCR assay. The multiplex PCR relied on a mix of 60 forward primers for TCR Vbeta segments and 13 reverse primers for TCR Jbeta segments. The table was pulled from immuneACCESS by TCRdb, which kept in-frame rearrangements only. Such tables lose some clones; where checked, under half of the loss comes from unresolved V genes, and the rest has no known cause. This sample gives approximately 100,000 clones in total; around 75% of them show up just once. The ten biggest clones cover around 14% of the sample. Sequenced input: PBMCs. These receptors originate from a male donor in good health and CMV-seropositive.

The V gene is TRBV19, the J gene TRBJ1-5; the D gene is possibly TRBD1 (6 bases). The CDR3 contains 15 residues. Germline CDR1 and CDR2: LNHDA and SQIVND (reference sequence). V was cut by 7 bases and J by 2 bases, with 15 bases left in between. The CDR3 DNA is TGTGCCAGTACCACGGGAGGGGGGGGCAATCAGCCCCAGCATTTT. Amino acid sequence: CASTTGGGGNQPQHF.

The chain is built from TRBV11-3 and TRBJ2-2, with a weak D call TRBD2 (6 bases). Germline V gene data show CDR1 as SGHNT and CDR2 as YENEEA. Trimming pared 4 bases from V and 4 bases from J, leaving 10 bases between. The CDR3 loop spans 14 amino acids. The CDR3 region has the DNA TGTGCCAGCAGCTATGACGGGGGCACCGGGGAGCTGTTTTTT. It is translated as CASSYDGGTGELFF.

The V call is TRBV19, the J call TRBJ2-7, with 7 bases matching TRBD1. V trimming: 6 bases; J trimming: 2 bases; junction bases outside the gene matches: 7. From germline, CDR1 is LNHDA and CDR2 SQIVND (reference sequence). The CDR3 runs to 14 residues. The CDR3 here is CASSIRDSPYEQYF. The CDR3 DNA follows: TGTGCCAGTAGCATCCGGGACAGCCCCTACGAGCAGTACTTC.

CDR3 sequence: CASSLVGEGRYGYTF. CDR3 DNA: TGTGCCAGCAGCTTAGTTGGGGAGGGCAGATATGGCTACACCTTC. The rearrangement links TRBV7-2 to TRBJ1-2; D not resolved. CDR3 length: 15 residues. The germline V gene encodes CDR1 SGHTA and CDR2 FQGNSA. The V gene lost 1 base and the J gene lost 5 bases, with 14 bases spanning the gap.

The chain recombines TRBV7-2 with TRBJ2-7; 7 bases align to TRBD1. Germline V lookup: CDR1 SGHTA, CDR2 FQGNSA. The ends lost 5 bases at V and 2 bases at J; junction bases unmatched: 3. The CDR3 has 13 residues. CDR3 residues: CASSRTGTYEQYF. CDR3 nucleotide sequence: TGTGCCAGCAGCAGGACAGGAACCTACGAGCAGTACTTC.

This chain joins TRBV30 and TRBJ2-3, with TRBD2 identical over 8 bases. Germline V CDR1 and CDR2: GTSNPN, SVGIG (reference sequence). V shed 4 bases and J 3 bases; nucleotides not matched to a gene: 12. The CDR3 spans 16 residues. CDR3 sequence (DNA): TGTGCCTGGACCTCTTCTCCGCGGGGGGTAACAGATACGCAGTATTTT. The encoded protein is CAWTSSPRGVTDTQYF.

This clone was seen more than once but under ten times. The rearrangement joins TRBV30 to TRBJ1-5, with TRBD1 matching over 8 bases. CDR1 and CDR2 (germline): GTSNPN, SVGIG (reference sequence). The J segment lost 7 bases and the V segment lost 0 bases, leaving 5 bases of the junction unmatched. This CDR3 is 14 amino acids long. This CDR3 is CAWSVGQGEQPQHF. As DNA, the CDR3 is TGTGCCTGGAGTGTTGGACAGGGTGAACAGCCCCAGCATTTT. The variable domain in full, completed from reference TRBV30 and TRBJ1-5, reads SQTIHQWPATLVQPVGSPLSLECTVEGTSNPNLYWYRQAAGRGLQLLFYSVGIGQISSEVPQNLSASRPQDRQFILSSKKLLLSDSGFYLCAWSVGQGEQPQHFGDGTRLSIL.

Only one count was recorded for this clone. The chain joins TRBV27 to TRBJ2-7; TRBD2 aligns across 12 bases. Per germline, CDR1 MNHEY and CDR2 SMNVEV (reference sequence). V lost 2 bases and J lost 2; bases outside the gene matches: 4. The CDR3 has 16 residues. The CDR3 reads CASSLRLAGVPYEQYF. CDR3 nucleotides: TGTGCCAGCAGTTTACGACTAGCGGGGGTACCCTACGAGCAGTACTTC.

V gene TRBV7-2 combines with J gene TRBJ2-3; a possible D gene is TRBD2 (5 bases). V was cut by 4 bases and J by 6 bases, with 8 bases left in between. Germline V lookup: CDR1 SGHTA, CDR2 FQGNSA. CDR3 size: 12 residues. This chain's CDR3 is CASSSSGDTQYF. The CDR3 coding sequence is TGTGCCAGCAGCTCGAGCGGTGATACGCAGTATTTT.

The genes are TRBV29-1 and TRBJ2-5; TRBD1 matches 7 bases. The germline CDR1 and CDR2 sequences are SQVTM and ANQGSEA. This CDR3 is built from 16 residues. Trimming removed 0 bases from V and 5 bases from J; junction bases left unmatched: 12. The CDR3 DNA reads TGCAGCGTTGAAGAGGGGTCAGGGGGAGTAATGGAGACCCAGTACTTC. This translates into CSVEEGSGGVMETQYF.

The chain carries TRBV7-7 and TRBJ2-3, with 13 bases matching TRBD2. Germline CDR1 is SSHAT and CDR2 is FNYEAQ (reference sequence). Trimming cost V 5 bases and J 1 base; bases outside gene matches: 3. The CDR3 runs 16 residues. CDR3 amino acids: CASSPGLAGGTDTQYF. DNA for the CDR3: TGTGCCAGCAGCCCAGGACTAGCGGGGGGCACAGATACGCAGTATTTT. Full variable domain (outside the CDR3, taken from reference TRBV7-7 and TRBJ2-3): GAGVSQSPRYKVTKRGQDVTLRCDPISSHATLYWYQQALGQGPEFLTYFNYEAQPDKSGLPSDRFSAERPEGSISTLTIQRTEQRDSAMYRCASSPGLAGGTDTQYFGPGTRLTVL.

V usage is TRBV5-6 and J usage is TRBJ1-6, with D perhaps TRBD1 (6 bases). CDR1 is SGHDT, CDR2 YYEEEE, per germline. The V end lost 9 bases, the J end lost 13 bases, and 11 bases lay between the germline ends. The CDR3 has 10 residues. CDR3 amino acids: CANQRGPLHF. CDR3 sequence (DNA): TGTGCCAATCAGAGGGGGCCCCTCCACTTT.

The gene calls are TRBV28 and TRBJ1-2, with D tentatively TRBD1 (6 bases). The CDR3 spans 11 residues. The germline CDR1 and CDR2 sequences are MDHEN and SYDVKM. The V end was cut by 11 bases, the J end by 8 bases, with 15 bases between. CDR3 sequence: CAGRGGAGYTF. CDR3 sequence (DNA): TGTGCCGGGCGGGGGGGCGCCGGCTACACCTTC.

The rearrangement links TRBV7-2 to TRBJ2-7; D possibly corresponds to TRBD2 (6 bases). The V end lost 5 bases, the J end lost 0 bases, and 14 bases lay between the germline ends. In germline, CDR1 is SGHTA, CDR2 FQGNSA. This CDR3 comprises 15 residues. The CDR3 sequence is CASSGHGGSSYEQYF. The DNA for the CDR3 is TGTGCCAGCAGCGGACACGGGGGTAGCTCCTACGAGCAGTACTTC.

The CDR3 DNA reads TGTGCCAGTAAAAAGACAGGGGATAATTCACCCCTCCACTTT. Protein sequence: CASKKTGDNSPLHF. The gene calls are TRBV19 and TRBJ1-6, with 8 bases lining up with TRBD1. The CDR3 loop spans 14 amino acids. Germline V gene lookup returns CDR1 LNHDA and CDR2 SQIVND (reference sequence). V trimming: 7 bases; J trimming: 5 bases; junction bases outside the gene matches: 4.

V is TRBV7-2 and J is TRBJ1-1; no reliable D call. The length of the CDR3 is 12 residues. Germline lookup yields CDR1 SGHTA and CDR2 FQGNSA. The V end was cut by 1 base, the J end by 10 bases, with 10 bases between. CDR3 DNA: TGTGCCAGCAGCTTAGAGGGAGGGTCAGCTTTCTTT. Translating gives CASSLEGGSAFF.